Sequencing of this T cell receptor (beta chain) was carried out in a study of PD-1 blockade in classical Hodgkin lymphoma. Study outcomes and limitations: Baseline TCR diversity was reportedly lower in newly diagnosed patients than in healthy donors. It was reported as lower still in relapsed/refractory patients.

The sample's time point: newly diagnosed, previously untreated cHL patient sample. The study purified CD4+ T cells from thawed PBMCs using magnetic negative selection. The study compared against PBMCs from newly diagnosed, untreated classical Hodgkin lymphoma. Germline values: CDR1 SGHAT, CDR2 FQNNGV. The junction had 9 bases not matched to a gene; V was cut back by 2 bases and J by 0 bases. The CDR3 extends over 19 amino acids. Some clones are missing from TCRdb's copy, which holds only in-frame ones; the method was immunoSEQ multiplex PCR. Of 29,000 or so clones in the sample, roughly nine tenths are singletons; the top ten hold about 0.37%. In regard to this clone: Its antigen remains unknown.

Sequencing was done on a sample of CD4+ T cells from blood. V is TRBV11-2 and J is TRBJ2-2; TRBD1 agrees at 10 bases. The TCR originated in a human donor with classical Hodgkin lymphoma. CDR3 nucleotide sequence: TGTGCCAGCAGCTTAAGACGGACAGGGGGGTACGCGAACACCGGGGAGCTGTTTTTT. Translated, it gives CASSLRRTGGYANTGELFF.